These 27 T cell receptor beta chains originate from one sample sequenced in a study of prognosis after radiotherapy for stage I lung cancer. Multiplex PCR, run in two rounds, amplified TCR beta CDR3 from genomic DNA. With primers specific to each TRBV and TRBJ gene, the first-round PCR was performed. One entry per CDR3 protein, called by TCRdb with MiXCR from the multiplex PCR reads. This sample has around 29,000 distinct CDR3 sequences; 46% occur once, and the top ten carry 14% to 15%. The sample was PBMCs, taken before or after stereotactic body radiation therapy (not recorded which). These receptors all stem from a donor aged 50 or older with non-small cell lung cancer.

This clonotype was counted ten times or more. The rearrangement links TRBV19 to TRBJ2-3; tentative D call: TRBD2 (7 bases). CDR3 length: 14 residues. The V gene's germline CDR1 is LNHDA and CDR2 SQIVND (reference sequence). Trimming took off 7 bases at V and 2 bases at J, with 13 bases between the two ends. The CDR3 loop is CASNWGGSTDTQYF. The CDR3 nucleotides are TGTGCCAGTAATTGGGGGGGCTCCACAGATACGCAGTATTTT.

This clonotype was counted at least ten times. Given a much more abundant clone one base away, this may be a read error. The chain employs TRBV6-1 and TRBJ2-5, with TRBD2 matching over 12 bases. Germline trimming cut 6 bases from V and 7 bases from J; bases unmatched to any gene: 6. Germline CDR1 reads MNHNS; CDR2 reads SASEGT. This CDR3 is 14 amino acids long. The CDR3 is CASRPTSGGGTQYF. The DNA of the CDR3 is TGTGCCAGCAGACCGACTAGCGGGGGTGGGACCCAGTACTTC.

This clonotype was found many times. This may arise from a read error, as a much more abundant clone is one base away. The chain's CDR3 is CASSLSPTGVGDTIYF. CDR3 coding DNA: TGTGCCAGCAGTTTGTCTCCGACAGGGGTTGGAGACACCATATATTTT. This chain connects TRBV27 to TRBJ1-3; 8 nucleotides agree with TRBD1. This CDR3 spans 16 amino acids. CDR1 MNHEY and CDR2 SMNVEV come from the germline V gene (reference sequence).

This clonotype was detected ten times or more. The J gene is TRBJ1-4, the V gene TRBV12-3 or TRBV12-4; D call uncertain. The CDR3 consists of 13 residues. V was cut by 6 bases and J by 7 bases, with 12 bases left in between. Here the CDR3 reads CASSSYPLEKLFF. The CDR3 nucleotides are TGTGCCAGCAGCTCGTATCCCCTTGAAAAACTGTTTTTT.

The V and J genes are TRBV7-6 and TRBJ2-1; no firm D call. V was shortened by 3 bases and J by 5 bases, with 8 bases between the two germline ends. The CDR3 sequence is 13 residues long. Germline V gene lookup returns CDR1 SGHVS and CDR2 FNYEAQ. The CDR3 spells CASSFGRNNEQFF. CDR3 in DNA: TGTGCCAGCAGCTTCGGCAGAAACAATGAGCAGTTCTTC.

CDR3 DNA: TGTGCCAGCAGGGGACTAGCGGGAGACACCGGGGAGCTGTTTTTT. It specifies CASRGLAGDTGELFF. The gene calls are TRBV6-1 and TRBJ2-2; 14 bases map to TRBD2. The CDR3 has 15 residues. V lost 6 bases and J lost 3; bases outside the gene matches: 0. Germline V CDR1 and CDR2: MNHNS, SASEGT.

CDR3 amino acids: CASSATVNTEAFF. CDR3 nucleotides: TGTGCCAGCAGCGCTACAGTGAACACTGAAGCTTTCTTT. This sequence joins TRBV7-2 and TRBJ1-1, with D uncertain. CDR1 and CDR2 from the germline V gene are SGHTA and FQGNSA. Trimming cost V 5 bases and J 0 bases, with 7 bases left between them. The CDR3 consists of 13 residues.

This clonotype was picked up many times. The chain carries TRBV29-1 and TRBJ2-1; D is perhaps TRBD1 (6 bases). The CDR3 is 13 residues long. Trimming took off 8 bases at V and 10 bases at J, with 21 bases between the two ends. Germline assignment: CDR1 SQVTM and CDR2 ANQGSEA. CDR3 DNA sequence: TGCAGCTCCCGGGACACCTCGTTTTACGAGCAGTTCTTC. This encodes CSSRDTSFYEQFF.

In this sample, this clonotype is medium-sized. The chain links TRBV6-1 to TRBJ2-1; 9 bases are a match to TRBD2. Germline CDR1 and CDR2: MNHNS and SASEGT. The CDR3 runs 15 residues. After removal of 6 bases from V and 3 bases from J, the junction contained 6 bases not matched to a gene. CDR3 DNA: TGTGCCAGCAGGCCTAGCGGGGTAGGCTACAATGAGCAGTTCTTC. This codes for CASRPSGVGYNEQFF.

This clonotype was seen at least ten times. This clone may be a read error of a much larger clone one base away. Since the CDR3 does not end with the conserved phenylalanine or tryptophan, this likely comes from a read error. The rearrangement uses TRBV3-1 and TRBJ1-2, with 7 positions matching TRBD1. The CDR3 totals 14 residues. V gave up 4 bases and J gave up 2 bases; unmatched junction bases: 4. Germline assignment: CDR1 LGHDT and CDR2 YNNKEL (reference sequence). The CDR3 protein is CASSLLGQNYGYTL. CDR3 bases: TGTGCCAGCAGCCTACTGGGACAGAACTATGGCTACACCCTC.

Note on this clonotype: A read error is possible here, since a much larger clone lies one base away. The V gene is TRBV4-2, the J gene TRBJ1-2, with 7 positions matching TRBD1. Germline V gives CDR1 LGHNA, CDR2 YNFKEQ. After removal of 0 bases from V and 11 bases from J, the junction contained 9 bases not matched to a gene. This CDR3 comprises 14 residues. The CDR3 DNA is TGTGCCAGCAGCCAAGATAGTGAGACAGGGATGTACACCTTC. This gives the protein CASSQDSETGMYTF.

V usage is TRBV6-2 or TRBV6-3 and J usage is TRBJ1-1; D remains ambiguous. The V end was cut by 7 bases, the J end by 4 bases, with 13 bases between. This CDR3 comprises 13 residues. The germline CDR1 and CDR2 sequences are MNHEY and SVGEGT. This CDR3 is CASIWEVSTEAFF. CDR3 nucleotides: TGTGCCAGCATCTGGGAGGTGAGCACTGAAGCTTTCTTT.

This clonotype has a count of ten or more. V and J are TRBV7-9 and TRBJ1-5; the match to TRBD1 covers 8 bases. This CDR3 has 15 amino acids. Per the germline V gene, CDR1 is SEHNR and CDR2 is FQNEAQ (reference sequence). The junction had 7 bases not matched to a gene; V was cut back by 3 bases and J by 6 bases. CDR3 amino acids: CASSLGTGPGQPQHF. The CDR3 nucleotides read TGTGCCAGCAGCTTGGGGACAGGTCCGGGTCAGCCCCAGCATTTT. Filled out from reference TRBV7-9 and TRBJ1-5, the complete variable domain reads DTGVSQNPRHKITKRGQNVTFRCDPISEHNRLYWYRQTLGQGPEFLTYFQNEAQLEKSRLLSDRFSAERPKGSFSTLEIQRTEQGDSAMYLCASSLGTGPGQPQHFGDGTRLSIL.

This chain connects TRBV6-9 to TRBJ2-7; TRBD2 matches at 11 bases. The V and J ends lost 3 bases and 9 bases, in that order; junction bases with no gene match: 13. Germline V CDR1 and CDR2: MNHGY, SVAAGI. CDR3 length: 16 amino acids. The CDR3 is CASSYSGASGRTRQYF. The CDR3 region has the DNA TGTGCCAGCAGTTACTCCGGTGCTAGCGGGAGGACAAGGCAGTACTTC.

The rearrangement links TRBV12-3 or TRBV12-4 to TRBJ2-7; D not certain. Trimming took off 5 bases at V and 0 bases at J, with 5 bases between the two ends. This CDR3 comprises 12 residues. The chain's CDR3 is CASSARSYEQYF. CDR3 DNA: TGTGCCAGCAGTGCCCGCTCCTACGAGCAGTACTTC.

In DNA form, the CDR3 reads TGTGCCAGCAGTTTTAGCGTGACTGTTAACACCGGGGAGCTGTTTTTT. Protein: CASSFSVTVNTGELFF. V is TRBV27 and J is TRBJ2-2, with a weak D call TRBD2 (5 bases). Trimming shortened V by 3 bases and J by 2 bases, and 13 bases separated the two germline ends. Looked up from germline, CDR1 is MNHEY and CDR2 is SMNVEV (reference sequence). The CDR3 totals 16 residues.

CDR3 in amino acids: CSARDRGSYGYTF. DNA for the CDR3: TGCAGTGCTAGAGACAGGGGTAGCTATGGCTACACCTTC. The rearrangement uses TRBV20-1 and TRBJ1-2; tentative D call: TRBD1 (6 bases). There are 13 residues in the CDR3. V was shortened by 0 bases and J by 4 bases, with 9 bases between the two germline ends. Germline CDR1 reads DFQATT; CDR2 reads SNEGSKA (reference sequence).

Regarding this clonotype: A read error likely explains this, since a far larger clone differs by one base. The CDR3 is CSAKNSGNTIYF. CDR3 in DNA: TGCAGTGCTAAAAACTCTGGAAACACCATATATTTT. V is TRBV29-1 and J is TRBJ1-3; D is unresolved. Germline CDR1 and CDR2: SQVTM and ANQGSEA. There are 12 residues in the CDR3. The full variable domain, completed using reference TRBV29-1 and TRBJ1-3, is SAVISQKPSRDICQRGTSLTIQCQVDSQVTMMFWYRQQPGQSLTLIATANQGSEATYESGFVIDKFPISRPNLTFSTLTVSNMSPEDSSIYLCSAKNSGNTIYFGEGSWLTVV.

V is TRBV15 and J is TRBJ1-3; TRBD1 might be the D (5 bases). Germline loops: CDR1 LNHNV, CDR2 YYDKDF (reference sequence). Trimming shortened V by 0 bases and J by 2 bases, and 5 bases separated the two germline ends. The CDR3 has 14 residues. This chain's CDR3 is CATSRDRAGNTIYF. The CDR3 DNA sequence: TGTGCCACCAGCAGAGACAGGGCTGGAAACACCATATATTTT.

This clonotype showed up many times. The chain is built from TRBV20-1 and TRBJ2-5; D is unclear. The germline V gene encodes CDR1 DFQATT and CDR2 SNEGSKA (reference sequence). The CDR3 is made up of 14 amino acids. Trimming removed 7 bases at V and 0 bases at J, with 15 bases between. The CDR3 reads CSVYTEVYQETQYF. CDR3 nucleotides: TGCAGTGTTTACACAGAAGTATACCAAGAGACCCAGTACTTC.

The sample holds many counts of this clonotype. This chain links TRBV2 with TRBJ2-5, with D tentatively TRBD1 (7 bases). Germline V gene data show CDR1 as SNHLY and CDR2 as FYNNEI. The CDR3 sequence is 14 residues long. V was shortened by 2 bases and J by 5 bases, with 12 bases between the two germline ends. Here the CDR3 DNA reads TGTGCCAGCAGTGAATTTTCAGGGGGGGAGACCCAGTACTTC. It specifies CASSEFSGGETQYF.

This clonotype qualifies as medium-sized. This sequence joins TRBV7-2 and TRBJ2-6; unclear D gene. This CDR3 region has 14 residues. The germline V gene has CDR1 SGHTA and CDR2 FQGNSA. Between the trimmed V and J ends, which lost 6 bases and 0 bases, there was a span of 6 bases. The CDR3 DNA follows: TGTGCCAGCAGTACCCTCTCTGGGGCCAACGTCCTGACTTTC. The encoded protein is CASSTLSGANVLTF.

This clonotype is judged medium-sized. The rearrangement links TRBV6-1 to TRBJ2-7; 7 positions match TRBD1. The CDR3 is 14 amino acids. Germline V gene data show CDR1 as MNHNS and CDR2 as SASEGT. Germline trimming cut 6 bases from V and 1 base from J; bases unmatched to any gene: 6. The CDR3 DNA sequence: TGTGCCAGCAGATTGGGACAGAATTCCTACGAGCAGTACTTC. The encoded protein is CASRLGQNSYEQYF.

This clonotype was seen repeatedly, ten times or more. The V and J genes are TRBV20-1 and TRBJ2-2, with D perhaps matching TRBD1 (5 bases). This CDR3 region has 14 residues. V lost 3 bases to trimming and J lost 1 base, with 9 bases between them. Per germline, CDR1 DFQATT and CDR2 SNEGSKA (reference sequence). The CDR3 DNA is TGCAGTGCTAGTTACCAGGGGAACACCGGGGAGCTGTTTTTT. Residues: CSASYQGNTGELFF.

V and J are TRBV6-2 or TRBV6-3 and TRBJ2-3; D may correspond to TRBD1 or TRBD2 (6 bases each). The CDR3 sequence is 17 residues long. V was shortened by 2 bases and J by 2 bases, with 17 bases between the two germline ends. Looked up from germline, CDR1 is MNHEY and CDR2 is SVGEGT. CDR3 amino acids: CASSYGWLSGATDTQYF. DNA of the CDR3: TGTGCCAGCAGTTACGGATGGCTATCGGGGGCCACAGATACGCAGTATTTT.

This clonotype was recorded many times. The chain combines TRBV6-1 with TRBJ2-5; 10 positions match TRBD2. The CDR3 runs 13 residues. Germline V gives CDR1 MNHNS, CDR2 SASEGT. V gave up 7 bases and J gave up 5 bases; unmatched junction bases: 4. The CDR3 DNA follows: TGTGCCAGCATCGGGACTAGCGAGGAGACCCAGTACTTC. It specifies CASIGTSEETQYF.

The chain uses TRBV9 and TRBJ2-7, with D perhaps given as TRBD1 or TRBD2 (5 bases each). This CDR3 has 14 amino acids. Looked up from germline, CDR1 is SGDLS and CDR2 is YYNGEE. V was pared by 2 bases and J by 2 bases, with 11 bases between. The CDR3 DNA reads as TGTGCCAGCAGCGTGGGGGTCGGAACCTACGAGCAGTACTTC. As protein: CASSVGVGTYEQYF. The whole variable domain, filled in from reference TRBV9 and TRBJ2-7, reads DSGVTQTPKHLITATGQRVTLRCSPRSGDLSVYWYQQSLDQGLQFLIQYYNGEERAKGNILERFSAQQFPDLHSELNLSSLELGDSALYFCASSVGVGTYEQYFGPGTRLTVT.